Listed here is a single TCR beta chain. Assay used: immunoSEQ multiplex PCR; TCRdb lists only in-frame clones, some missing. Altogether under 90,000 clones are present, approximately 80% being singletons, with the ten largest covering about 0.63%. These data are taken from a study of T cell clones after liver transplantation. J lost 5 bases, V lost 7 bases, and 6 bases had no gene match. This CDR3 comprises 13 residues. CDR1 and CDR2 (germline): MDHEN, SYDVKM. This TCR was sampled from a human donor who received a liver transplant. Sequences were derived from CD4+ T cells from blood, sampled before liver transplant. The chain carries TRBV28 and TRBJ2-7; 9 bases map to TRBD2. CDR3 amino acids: CASIAGGLDEQYF. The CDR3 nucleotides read TGTGCCAGCATCGCGGGAGGGCTCGACGAGCAGTACTTC.